Listed below are T cell receptor beta chains from one sample, sequenced in a study of T cell repertoires in cytomegalovirus infection. Each CDR3 protein gets one entry after TCRdb re-called the reads with MiXCR. This sample has about 530,000 distinct CDR3 sequences, with less than 30% found just once. The sequenced material came from PBMCs. These receptors were obtained from a human donor in good health (CMV status not recorded). Some clones in this sample may be carry-over from other donors' samples. Each CDR3 is given with its conserved first and last residue. D genes are given only for firm matches. A row's size may be missing; if present it is once, few, many or a size class.

j_gene | abundance | v_gene | d_gene | CDR3nt | CDR3aa
TRBJ2-3 | . | TRBV7-6 | . | TGTGCCAGCAGCGACGAGCAAAGCACAGATACGCAGTATTTT | CASSDEQSTDTQYF
TRBJ2-7 | . | TRBV28 | TRBD2 | TGTGCCAGCAGTTTACCTAGCGGCCCTAACTACGAGCAGTACTTC | CASSLPSGPNYEQYF
TRBJ2-1 | . | TRBV19 | . | TGTGCCAGTAGTATTATAAATAGAGGGTTTTACAATGAGCAGTTCTTC | CASSIINRGFYNEQFF
TRBJ2-2 | . | TRBV29-1 | TRBD2 | TGCAGCGTTGACGGTGGGAGGGCATTTCCCGGGGAGCTGTTTTTT | CSVDGGRAFPGELFF
TRBJ2-1 | . | TRBV12-5 | TRBD1 | TGTGCTAGTGGTCTAACAGGGGCCTACAATGAGCAGTTCTTC | CASGLTGAYNEQFF
TRBJ2-2 | . | TRBV11-2 | TRBD2 | TGTGCCAGCAGCCAGACTAGCGGGAAGAACACCGGGGAGCTGTTTTTT | CASSQTSGKNTGELFF
TRBJ1-5 | . | TRBV5-6 | . | TGTGCCAGCAGCAGGACCTACAGGGATGAGCCCCAGCATTTT | CASSRTYRDEPQHF
TRBJ2-1 | . | TRBV4-1 | TRBD2 | TGCGCCAGCAGCCCCCGCTTCGGGAGGCCCCCCCGCAATGAGCAGTTCTTC | CASSPRFGRPPRNEQFF
TRBJ1-4 | few | TRBV10-3 | . | TGTGCCATCAGTGTCCAGCCTAATGAAAAACTGTTTTTT | CAISVQPNEKLFF
TRBJ2-1 | . | TRBV7-8 | . | TGTGCCAGCAGCTTAAGTGTTGTCTCGGCGAGCTCCTACAATGAGCAGTTCTTC | CASSLSVVSASSYNEQFF
TRBJ2-1 | . | TRBV12-3/TRBV12-4 | . | TGTGCCAGCAGTTTGCGGGGAGGCGAGCAGTTCTTC | CASSLRGGEQFF
TRBJ1-3 | few | TRBV20-1 | . | TGCAGTGCTAGAGATCCCGGACAGACGAAATTCTCTGGAAACACCATATATTTT | CSARDPGQTKFSGNTIYF
TRBJ2-3 | . | TRBV4-1 | . | TGCGCCAGCAGCCAAGGTAAAGGAAGCACAGATACGCAGTATTTT | CASSQGKGSTDTQYF
TRBJ2-2 | once | TRBV24-1 | TRBD2 | TGTGCCACCAGTAAACGGACTAGCGGGAGGGCGGCCGGGGAGCTGTTTTTT | CATSKRTSGRAAGELFF
TRBJ1-4 | many | TRBV7-6 | TRBD1 | TGTGCCAGCAGCGCTGGTTGGGGACAGCGGGGCGGGGAAAAACTGTTTTTT | CASSAGWGQRGGEKLFF
TRBJ2-2 | . | TRBV6-2/TRBV6-3 | TRBD2 | TGTGCCAGCAGAAAAGCGGGAGCTGCCGGGGAGCTGTTTTTT | CASRKAGAAGELFF
TRBJ1-3 | few | TRBV11-3 | TRBD1 | TGTGCCAGCAGCGTTGGCGAAGGCAGGGGGATTGGAAACACCATATATTTT | CASSVGEGRGIGNTIYF
TRBJ2-7 | few | TRBV7-2 | TRBD1 | TGTGCCAGCAGCTTAGGTGGCGGACAGGTCGGGTACGAGCAGTACTTC | CASSLGGGQVGYEQYF
TRBJ2-5 | few | TRBV28 | . | TGTGCCAGCAGCCTCCCTGGGGGCTTGGAAGAGACCCAGTACTTC | CASSLPGGLEETQYF
TRBJ2-1 | many | TRBV4-1 | . | TGCGCCAGCAGCCAAGAATGGTCCGGATACAATGAGCAGTTCTTC | CASSQEWSGYNEQFF
TRBJ2-1 | . | TRBV18 | TRBD2 | TGTGCCAGCTCACTAACTGCCGGAGCGGGAGTATCTTACAATGAGCAGTTCTTC | CASSLTAGAGVSYNEQFF
TRBJ2-1 | . | TRBV4-1 | TRBD2 | TGCGCCAGCAGCCCGGGGGGACTAGGCTACAATGAGCAGTTCTTC | CASSPGGLGYNEQFF
TRBJ2-3 | . | TRBV28 | TRBD2 | TGTGCCAGCAGTTTGACTAGCGGTGTCACAGATACGCAGTATTTT | CASSLTSGVTDTQYF
TRBJ2-7 | . | TRBV28 | . | TGTGCCAGCAGTTCCCCCCTAGGACTTTACTACGAGCAGTACTTC | CASSSPLGLYYEQYF
TRBJ1-5 | few | TRBV6-1 | . | TGTGCCAGCAGTGACCCCTTTACTGGCAATCAGCCCCAGCATTTT | CASSDPFTGNQPQHF
TRBJ2-7 | . | TRBV7-3 | TRBD1 | TGTGCCAGCAGCACTACCGCCGGGACAGTGAGCTCCTACGAGCAGTACTTC | CASSTTAGTVSSYEQYF
TRBJ2-7 | few | TRBV7-2 | TRBD2 | TGTGCCAGCAGCTTAAGGGGCGGGAGCTCCTACGAGCAGTACTTC | CASSLRGGSSYEQYF
TRBJ1-1 | . | TRBV6-2/TRBV6-3 | . | TGTGCCAGCATTCGAGACGGTCTGAACACTGAAGCTTTCTTT | CASIRDGLNTEAFF
TRBJ2-1 | few | TRBV6-5 | TRBD2 | TGTGCCAGCAGTTACTCCGAAGGTAGCGGGATTGGGTACAATGAGCAGTTCTTC | CASSYSEGSGIGYNEQFF
TRBJ2-3 | few | TRBV29-1 | . | TGCAGCGTGACTAGTACCCGAACAGATACGCAGTATTTT | CSVTSTRTDTQYF
TRBJ2-7 | . | TRBV19 | TRBD2 | TGTGCCAGTAGCACACTAGCGGGATCCTACGAGCAGTACTTC | CASSTLAGSYEQYF
TRBJ2-7 | few | TRBV20-1 | TRBD1 | TGCAGTGCCTCGCCGGGACAGGAGGACGAGCAGTACTTC | CSASPGQEDEQYF
TRBJ2-7 | many | TRBV7-2 | TRBD2 | TGTGCCAGCAGCTTAAGACTAGCGGGATCCTACGAGCAGTACTTC | CASSLRLAGSYEQYF